This is a list of T cell receptor beta chains from one sample in a study of graft-versus-host responses after intestinal transplantation. TCRdb keeps only in-frame clones here, not all; method: immunoSEQ multiplex PCR. Of about 29,000 clones in the sample, 65% to 80% are singletons; the top ten hold under 3.5%. The sequenced sample was ileum tissue, obtained 98 days after intestinal transplantation. These receptors were taken from a human patient who received an intestinal transplant, so some T cells may come from the graft donor. Both conserved end residues are part of each CDR3.

V gene	J gene	CDR3 protein
TRBV12-1	TRBJ1-3	CASSPQTGRFGSSGNTIYF
TRBV14	TRBJ1-1	CASSQDPKQLRRAFF
TRBV4-1	TRBJ1-1	CASSRGGMNTEAFF
TRBV28	TRBJ1-2	CATLRDYGYTF
TRBV5-6	TRBJ1-5	CASSLSRDREPQHF
TRBV6-5	TRBJ2-1	CASSYTGGYLYNEQFF
TRBV5-1	TRBJ2-5	CASSREGPQETQYF
TRBV15	TRBJ2-2	CATSRKVGANTGELFF
TRBV18	TRBJ1-1	CASSRQGQGYTEAFF
TRBV19	TRBJ1-1	CASSGFGVATEAFF
TRBV7-6	TRBJ1-1	CASSHPGNTEAFF
TRBV18	TRBJ1-1	CASSPPSPPREAFF
TRBV5-6	TRBJ2-7	CASSASGSEQYF
TRBV4-2	TRBJ2-3	CASSQDGGGAGTDTQYF
TRBV7-3	TRBJ2-3	CASSLGLAGGPLADTQYF
TRBV29-1	TRBJ1-2	CSVDEGANYGYTF
TRBV10-3	TRBJ2-1	CATTMSDEQFF
TRBV9	TRBJ2-7	CASSPRPETALYLYEQYF
TRBV28	TRBJ2-7	CASSPPPGQGVREQYF
TRBV7-2	TRBJ1-2	CASSLVPFDGYTF
TRBV5-1	TRBJ2-1	CASSARVSTSSYNEQFF
TRBV5-1	TRBJ1-6	CASSLGDGQGGSPLHF
TRBV7-9	TRBJ2-2	CASSSPASGTGELFF
TRBV19	TRBJ1-1	CASCHRGTEAFF
TRBV9	TRBJ1-5	CASSVGEGGLGQPQHF
TRBV9	TRBJ2-3	CASSVDVSGGVADTQYF
TRBV19	TRBJ1-6	CASTSSTLNSPLHF
TRBV10-3	TRBJ2-5	CAISERTSRLETQYF
TRBV10-3	TRBJ2-7	CAIRRDNLYEQYF
TRBV7-2	TRBJ1-2	CASSPRKVGLNYGYTF
TRBV27	TRBJ2-7	CASSSLTGTRLVSEQYF
TRBV5-4	TRBJ1-6	CASSPGPVFYNSPLHF
TRBV15	TRBJ2-7	CATSGLNRDRASYEQYF
TRBV2	TRBJ2-1	CASNTFDRYYNEQFF
TRBV9	TRBJ2-1	CASSALNREVNEQFF
TRBV5-1	TRBJ2-7	CASSLWALKDEQYF
TRBV6-5	TRBJ2-3	CAAARLDTDTQYF
TRBV5-6	TRBJ2-6	CASSSGRAGPSGANVLTF
TRBV19	TRBJ1-2	CASGTGGFFYGYTF
TRBV7-2	TRBJ1-5	CASSLYDNQPQHF
TRBV7-9	TRBJ1-2	CASSYPPGHPYFNYGYTF
TRBV28	TRBJ1-5	CASSNTGGGQPQHF
TRBV7-8	TRBJ1-5	CASSDRGPFNQPQHF
TRBV7-8	TRBJ1-6	CASSLRRIGTGRAPLHF
TRBV7-9	TRBJ2-5	CASSLDWTQYF